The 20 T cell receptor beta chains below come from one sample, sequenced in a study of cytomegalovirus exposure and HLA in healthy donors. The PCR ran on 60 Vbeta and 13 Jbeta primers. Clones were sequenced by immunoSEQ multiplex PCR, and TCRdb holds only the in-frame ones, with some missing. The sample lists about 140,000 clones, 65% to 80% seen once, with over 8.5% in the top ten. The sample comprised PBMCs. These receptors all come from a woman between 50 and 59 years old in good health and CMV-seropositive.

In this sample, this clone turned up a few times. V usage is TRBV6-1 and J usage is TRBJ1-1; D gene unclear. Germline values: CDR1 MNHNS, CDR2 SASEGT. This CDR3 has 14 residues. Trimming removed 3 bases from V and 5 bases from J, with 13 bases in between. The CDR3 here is CASSDRERKTEAFF. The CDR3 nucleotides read TGTGCCAGCAGTGATCGGGAGCGGAAAACTGAAGCTTTCTTT.

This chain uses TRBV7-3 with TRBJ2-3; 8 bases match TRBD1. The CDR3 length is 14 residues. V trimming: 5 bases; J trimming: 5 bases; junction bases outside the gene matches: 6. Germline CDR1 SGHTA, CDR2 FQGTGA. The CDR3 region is CASSPGQGRDTQYF. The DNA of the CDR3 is TGTGCCAGCAGCCCCGGACAGGGACGAGATACGCAGTATTTT.

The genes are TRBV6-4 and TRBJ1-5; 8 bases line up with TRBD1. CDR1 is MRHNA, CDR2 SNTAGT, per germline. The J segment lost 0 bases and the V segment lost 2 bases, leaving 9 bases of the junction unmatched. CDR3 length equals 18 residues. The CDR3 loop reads CASSDRKRTGNSNQPQHF. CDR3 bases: TGTGCCAGCAGTGACCGGAAGAGGACAGGGAATAGCAATCAGCCCCAGCATTTT.

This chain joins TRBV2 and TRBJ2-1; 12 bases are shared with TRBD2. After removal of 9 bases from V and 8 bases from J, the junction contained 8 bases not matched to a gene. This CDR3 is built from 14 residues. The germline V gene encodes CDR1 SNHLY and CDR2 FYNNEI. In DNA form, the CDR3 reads TGTGCCAGTCTAGCGGGGGGGCCCAAAGATGAGCAGTTCTTC. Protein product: CASLAGGPKDEQFF.

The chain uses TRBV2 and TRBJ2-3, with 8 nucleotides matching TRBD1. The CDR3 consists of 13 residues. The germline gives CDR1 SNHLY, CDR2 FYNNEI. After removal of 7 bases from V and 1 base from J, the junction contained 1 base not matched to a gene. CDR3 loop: CASTGQGTDTQYF. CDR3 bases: TGTGCCAGCACGGGACAGGGCACAGATACGCAGTATTTT.

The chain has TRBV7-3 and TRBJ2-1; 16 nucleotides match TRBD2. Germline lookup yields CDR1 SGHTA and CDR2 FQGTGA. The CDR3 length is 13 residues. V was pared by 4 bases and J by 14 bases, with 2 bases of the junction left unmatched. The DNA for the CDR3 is TGTGCCAGCAGCTCGGGACTAGCGGGGGGGAAGTTCTTC. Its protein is CASSSGLAGGKFF.

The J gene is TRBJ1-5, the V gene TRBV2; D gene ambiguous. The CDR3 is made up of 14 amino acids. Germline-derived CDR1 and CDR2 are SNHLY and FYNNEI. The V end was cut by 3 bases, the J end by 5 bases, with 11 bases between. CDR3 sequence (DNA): TGTGCCAGCAGTGACACAGACCGTTATCAGCCCCAGCATTTT. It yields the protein CASSDTDRYQPQHF.

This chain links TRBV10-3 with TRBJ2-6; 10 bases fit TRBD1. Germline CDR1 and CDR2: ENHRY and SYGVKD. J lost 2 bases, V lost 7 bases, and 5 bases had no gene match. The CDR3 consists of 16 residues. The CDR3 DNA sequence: TGTGCCATCAAGGGACAGGGGCTCCCTGGGGCCAACGTCCTGACTTTC. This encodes CAIKGQGLPGANVLTF.

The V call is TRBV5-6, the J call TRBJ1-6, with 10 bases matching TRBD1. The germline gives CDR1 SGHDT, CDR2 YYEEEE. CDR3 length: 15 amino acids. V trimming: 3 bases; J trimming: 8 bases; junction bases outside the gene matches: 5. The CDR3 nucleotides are TGTGCCAGCAGCTACATAGGGACAGGGGATTCACCCCTCCACTTT. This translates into CASSYIGTGDSPLHF.

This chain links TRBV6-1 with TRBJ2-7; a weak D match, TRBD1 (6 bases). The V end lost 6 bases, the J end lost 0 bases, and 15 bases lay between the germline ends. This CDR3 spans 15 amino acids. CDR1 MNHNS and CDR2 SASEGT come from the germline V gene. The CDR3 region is CASRPPGASSYEQYF. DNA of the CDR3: TGTGCCAGCAGGCCTCCAGGGGCCTCCTCCTACGAGCAGTACTTC.

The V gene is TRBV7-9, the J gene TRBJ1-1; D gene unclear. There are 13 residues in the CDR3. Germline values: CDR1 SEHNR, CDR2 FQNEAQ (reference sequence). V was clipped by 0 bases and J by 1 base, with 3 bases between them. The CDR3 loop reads CASSLAQNTEAFF. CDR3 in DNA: TGTGCCAGCAGCTTAGCCCAGAACACTGAAGCTTTCTTT.

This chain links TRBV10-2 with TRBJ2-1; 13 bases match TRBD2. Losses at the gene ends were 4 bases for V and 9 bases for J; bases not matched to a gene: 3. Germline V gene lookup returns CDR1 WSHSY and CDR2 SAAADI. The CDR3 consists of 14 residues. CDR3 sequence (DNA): TGCGCCAGCAGTGGGACTAGCGGGGGTATTGAGCAGTTCTTC. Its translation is CASSGTSGGIEQFF.

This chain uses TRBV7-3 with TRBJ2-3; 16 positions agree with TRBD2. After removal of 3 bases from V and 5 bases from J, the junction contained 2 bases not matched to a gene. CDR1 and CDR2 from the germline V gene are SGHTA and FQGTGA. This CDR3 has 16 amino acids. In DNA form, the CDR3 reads TGTGCCAGCAGCTTGGGACTAGCGGGGGGGAGAGATACGCAGTATTTT. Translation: CASSLGLAGGRDTQYF. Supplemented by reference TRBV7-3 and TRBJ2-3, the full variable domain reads GAGVSQTPSNKVTEKGKYVELRCDPISGHTALYWYRQSLGQGPEFLIYFQGTGAADDSGLPNDRFFAVRPEGSVSTLKIQRTERGDSAVYLCASSLGLAGGRDTQYFGPGTRLTVL.

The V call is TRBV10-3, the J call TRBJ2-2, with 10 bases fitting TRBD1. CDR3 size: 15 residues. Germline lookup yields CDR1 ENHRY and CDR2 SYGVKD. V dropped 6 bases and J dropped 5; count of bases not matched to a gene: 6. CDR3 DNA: TGTGCCATCAGCGAACCGGGACAGGGGACCGGGGAGCTGTTTTTT. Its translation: CAISEPGQGTGELFF.

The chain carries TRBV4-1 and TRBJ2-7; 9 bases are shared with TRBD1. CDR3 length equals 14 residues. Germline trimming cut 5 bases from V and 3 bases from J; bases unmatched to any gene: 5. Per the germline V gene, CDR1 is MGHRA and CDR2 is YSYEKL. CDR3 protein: CASSSGTGSYEQYF. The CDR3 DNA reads TGCGCCAGCAGCTCAGGGACAGGGAGCTACGAGCAGTACTTC.

The CDR3 spells CASSPAGAEEKLFF. The CDR3 DNA reads as TGTGCCAGCAGTCCGGCGGGGGCGGAAGAAAAACTGTTTTTT. This sequence joins TRBV28 and TRBJ1-4; tentative D call: TRBD1 (6 bases). Germline V gives CDR1 MDHEN, CDR2 SYDVKM. The V gene lost 5 bases and the J gene lost 8 bases, with 15 bases spanning the gap. CDR3 length: 14 residues.

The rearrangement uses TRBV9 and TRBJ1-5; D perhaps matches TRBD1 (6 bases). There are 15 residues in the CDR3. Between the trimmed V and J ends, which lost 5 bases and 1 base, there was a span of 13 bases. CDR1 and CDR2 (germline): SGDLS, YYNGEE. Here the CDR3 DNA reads TGTGCCAGCAGTCAAGACGGACAGAGCAATCAGCCCCAGCATTTT. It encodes CASSQDGQSNQPQHF. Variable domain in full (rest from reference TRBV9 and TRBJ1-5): DSGVTQTPKHLITATGQRVTLRCSPRSGDLSVYWYQQSLDQGLQFLIQYYNGEERAKGNILERFSAQQFPDLHSELNLSSLELGDSALYFCASSQDGQSNQPQHFGDGTRLSIL.

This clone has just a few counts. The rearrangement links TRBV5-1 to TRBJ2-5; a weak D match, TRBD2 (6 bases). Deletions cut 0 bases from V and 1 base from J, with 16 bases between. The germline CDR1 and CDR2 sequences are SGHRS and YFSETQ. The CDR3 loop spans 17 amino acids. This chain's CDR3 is CASSLAWRALSQETQYF. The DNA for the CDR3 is TGCGCCAGCAGCTTGGCCTGGAGGGCGCTATCCCAAGAGACCCAGTACTTC.

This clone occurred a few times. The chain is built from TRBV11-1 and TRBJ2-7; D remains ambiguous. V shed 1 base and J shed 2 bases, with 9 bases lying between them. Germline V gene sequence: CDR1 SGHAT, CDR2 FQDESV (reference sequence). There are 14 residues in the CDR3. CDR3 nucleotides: TGTGCCAGCAGCTTAGATGCCACGGCCTACGAGCAGTACTTC. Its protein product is CASSLDATAYEQYF. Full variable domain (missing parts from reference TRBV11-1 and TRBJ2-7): EAEVAQSPRYKITEKSQAVAFWCDPISGHATLYWYRQILGQGPELLVQFQDESVVDDSQLPKDRFSAERLKGVDSTLKIQPAELGDSAMYLCASSLDATAYEQYFGPGTRLTVT.

The DNA for the CDR3 is TGTGCCAGCAGCTTAGTAGGGGGACAGGGAGGGGACGAGCAGTACTTC. Its protein product is CASSLVGGQGGDEQYF. The gene calls are TRBV11-2 and TRBJ2-7; 9 nucleotides align to TRBD1. Germline V gene lookup returns CDR1 SGHAT and CDR2 FQNNGV. V was pared by 1 base and J by 5 bases, with 9 bases of the junction left unmatched. This CDR3 comprises 16 residues.